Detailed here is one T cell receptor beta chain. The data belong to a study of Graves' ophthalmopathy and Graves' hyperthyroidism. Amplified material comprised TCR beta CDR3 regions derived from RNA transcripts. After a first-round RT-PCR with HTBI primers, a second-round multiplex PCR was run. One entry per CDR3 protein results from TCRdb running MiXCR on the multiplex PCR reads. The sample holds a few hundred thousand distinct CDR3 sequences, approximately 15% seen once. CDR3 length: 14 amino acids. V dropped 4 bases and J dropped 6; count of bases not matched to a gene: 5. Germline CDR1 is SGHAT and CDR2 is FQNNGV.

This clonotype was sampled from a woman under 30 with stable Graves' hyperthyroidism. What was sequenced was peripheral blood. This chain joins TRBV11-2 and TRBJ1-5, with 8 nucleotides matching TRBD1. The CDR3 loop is CASSSQGAGQPQHF. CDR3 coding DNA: TGTGCCAGCAGCTCTCAGGGGGCGGGTCAGCCCCAGCATTTT.